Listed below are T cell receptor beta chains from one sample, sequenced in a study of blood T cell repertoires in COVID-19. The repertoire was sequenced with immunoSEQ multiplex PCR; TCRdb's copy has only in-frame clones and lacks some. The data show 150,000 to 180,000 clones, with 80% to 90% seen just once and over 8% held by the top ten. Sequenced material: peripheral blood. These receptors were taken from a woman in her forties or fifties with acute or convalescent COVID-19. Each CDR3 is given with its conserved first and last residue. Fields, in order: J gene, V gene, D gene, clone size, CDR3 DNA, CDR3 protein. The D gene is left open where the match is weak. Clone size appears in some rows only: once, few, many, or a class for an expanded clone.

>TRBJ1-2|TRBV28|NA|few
TGTGCCAGCAGTTGGGACAATATCTATGGCTACACCTTC
CASSWDNIYGYTF
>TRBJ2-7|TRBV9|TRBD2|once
TGTGCCAGCAGCGCGAATCCTAGCGGGATCTACGAGCAGTACTTC
CASSANPSGIYEQYF
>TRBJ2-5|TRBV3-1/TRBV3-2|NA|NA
TGTGCCAGCAGCCAAGACACCGGGATAAAGACCCAGTACTTC
CASSQDTGIKTQYF
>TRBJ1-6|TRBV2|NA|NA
TGTGCCACCATCAGGGGACCGAATTCACCCCTCCACTTT
CATIRGPNSPLHF
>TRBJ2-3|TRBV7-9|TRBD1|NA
TGTGCCAGCATTACTCAGGGGGCAAGCACAGATACGCAGTATTTT
CASITQGASTDTQYF
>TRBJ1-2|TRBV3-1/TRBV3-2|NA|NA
TGTGCCAGCAGCCAAGAACGAGGGATTGGCTACACCTTC
CASSQERGIGYTF
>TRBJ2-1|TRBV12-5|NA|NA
TGTGCTAGTGGTTTGGTAACAGGGTCCTACAATGAGCAGTTCTTC
CASGLVTGSYNEQFF
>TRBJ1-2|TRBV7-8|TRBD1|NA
TGTGCCAGCAGCTTTCAGGGGGAGGACTATGGCTACACCTTC
CASSFQGEDYGYTF
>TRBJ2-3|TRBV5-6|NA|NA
TGTGCCAGCAGCTTCAACACAGATACGCAGTATTTT
CASSFNTDTQYF
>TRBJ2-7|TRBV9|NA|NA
TGTGCCAGCAGCGGCAGAACCTACGAGCAGTACTTC
CASSGRTYEQYF
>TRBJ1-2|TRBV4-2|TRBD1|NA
TGTGCCAGCAGCCAAGAGAGGACAGGGACCTATGGCTACACCTTC
CASSQERTGTYGYTF
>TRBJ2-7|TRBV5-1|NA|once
TGCGCCAGCAGCTTACGCCTAGGAGGGACGGACTTCGGCGAGCAGTACTTC
CASSLRLGGTDFGEQYF
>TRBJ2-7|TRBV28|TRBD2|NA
TGTGCCAGCAGTGGAGGACTAGCTAGGGCCTACGAGCAGTACTTC
CASSGGLARAYEQYF
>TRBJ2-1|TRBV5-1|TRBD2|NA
TGCGCCAGCAGCCGACTAGCGGGGGCTTACAATGAGCAGTTCTTC
CASSRLAGAYNEQFF
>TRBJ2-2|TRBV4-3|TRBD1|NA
TGCGCCAGCAGCGAGTTACAGGGGGCGTGGAACACCGGGGAGCTGTTTTTT
CASSELQGAWNTGELFF
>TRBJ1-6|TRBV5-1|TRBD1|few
TGCGCCAGCAGCTTGGTTCAGGGGGCGAAACCCCTCCACTTT
CASSLVQGAKPLHF
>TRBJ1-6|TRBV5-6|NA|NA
TGTGCCAGCAGCTTGGCCGGGGGGAGTCTAAGCTCCTATAATTCACCCCTCCACTTT
CASSLAGGSLSSYNSPLHF
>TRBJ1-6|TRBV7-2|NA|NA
TGTGCCAGCAGCTCGACAGTTTCAACCCCCACCCTCCACTTT
CASSSTVSTPTLHF
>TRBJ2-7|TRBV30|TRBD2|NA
TGTGCCTGGAGGTTAGGAGCGGGAGGGCAGTACTTC
CAWRLGAGGQYF
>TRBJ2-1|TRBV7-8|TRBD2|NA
TGTGCCAGCAGCCCCGCGGGGGGGTCTACGGGCCTGGGCCGGTTCTTC
CASSPAGGSTGLGRFF
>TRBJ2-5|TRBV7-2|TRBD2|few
TGTGCCAGCAGCTTAGCCAGGACTAGCGGCCAAGAGACCCAGTACTTC
CASSLARTSGQETQYF
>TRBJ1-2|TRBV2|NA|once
TGTGCCAGCAGCCGGGAGCTCACGCTTCCAGTGGGCTACACCTTC
CASSRELTLPVGYTF
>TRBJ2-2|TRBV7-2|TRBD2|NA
TGTGCCAGCAGCGGCCAGGGTAGCGGGCGAAAGGGGGGGGAGCTGTTTTTT
CASSGQGSGRKGGELFF
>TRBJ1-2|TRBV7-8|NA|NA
TGTGCCAGCAGCTTAGTTTCTGGCCCTGGCTACACCTTC
CASSLVSGPGYTF
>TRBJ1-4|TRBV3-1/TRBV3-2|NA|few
TGTGCCAGCAGCCAAGACCCCTCAACAGAAAAACTGTTTTTT
CASSQDPSTEKLFF
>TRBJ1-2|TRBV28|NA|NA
TGTGCCAGCACCTCGGCCGGGACTGGATTGGGGTGGGGCTATGGCTACACCTTC
CASTSAGTGLGWGYGYTF
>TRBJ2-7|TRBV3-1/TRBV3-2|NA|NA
TGTGCCAGCAGCCAAGACCCGGGTGTTAGTGAGCAGTACTTC
CASSQDPGVSEQYF
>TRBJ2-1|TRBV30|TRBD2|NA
TGTGCCTGGAGTGTGGGTCTAGCGGGAGGGCAGGGAAATGAGCAGTTCTTC
CAWSVGLAGGQGNEQFF
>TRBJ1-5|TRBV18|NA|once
TGTGCCAGCTCCCGCGAGGATCAGCCCCAGCATTTT
CASSREDQPQHF
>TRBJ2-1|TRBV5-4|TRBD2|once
TGTGCCAGCAGCTTGGTGGTGGCTAGCGGGGGGGCTAATGAGCAGTTCTTC
CASSLVVASGGANEQFF
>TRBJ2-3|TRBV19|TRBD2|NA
TGTGCCAGTAGACCCCCGGCTAGCGGGAGTCGACATACGCAGTATTTT
CASRPPASGSRHTQYF
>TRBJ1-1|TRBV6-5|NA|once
TGTGCCAGCAGTTTACGTAGGGGGGGTGAAGCTTTCTTT
CASSLRRGGEAFF
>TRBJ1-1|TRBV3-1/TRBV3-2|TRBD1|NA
TGTGCCAGCAGCCAGGGACAGGGGGACACTGAAGCTTTCTTT
CASSQGQGDTEAFF
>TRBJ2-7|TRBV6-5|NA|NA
TGTGCCGGGGGCAGGGGACGCGAGCAGTACTTC
CAGGRGREQYF
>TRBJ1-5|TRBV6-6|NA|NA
TGTGCCAGCTCCTTTCCCGAGCCCCAGCATTTT
CASSFPEPQHF
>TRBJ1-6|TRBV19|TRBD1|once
TGTGCCAGTAGTCTCCCTGGGACAGGGGGCTCACCCCTCCACTTT
CASSLPGTGGSPLHF
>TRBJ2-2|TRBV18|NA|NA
TGTGCCAGCTCACCGGCCACCGGGGAGCTGTTTTTT
CASSPATGELFF
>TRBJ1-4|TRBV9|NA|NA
TGTGCCAGCAGCGTAGCGACAGGAGCAACTAATGAAAAACTGTTTTTT
CASSVATGATNEKLFF
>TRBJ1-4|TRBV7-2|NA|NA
TGTGCCAGCAGCTTAGTAGCCGGGGGGAGTGAAAAACTGTTTTTT
CASSLVAGGSEKLFF
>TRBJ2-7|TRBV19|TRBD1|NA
TGTGCCAGTAGTAGGAGACAGGGAAACGAGCAGTACTTC
CASSRRQGNEQYF
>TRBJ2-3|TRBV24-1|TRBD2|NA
TGTGCCACCAGTGGGGGAGGGGCGACAGATACGCAGTATTTT
CATSGGGATDTQYF
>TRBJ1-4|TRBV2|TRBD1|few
TGTGCCAGCAGCAAGGACAGGGGTACCCTTAATGAAAAACTGTTTTTT
CASSKDRGTLNEKLFF
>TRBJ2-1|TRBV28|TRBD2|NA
TGTGCCAGCAGTTTAATCCCCGGGAGGGGGTACAATGAGCAGTTCTTC
CASSLIPGRGYNEQFF
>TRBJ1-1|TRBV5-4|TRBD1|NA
TGTGCCAGCAGCATGGACAGGTGGAACACTGAAGCTTTCTTT
CASSMDRWNTEAFF
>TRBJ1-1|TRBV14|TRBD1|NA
TGTGCCAGCAGCTTCCGGGACAGGGGGAACACTGAAGCTTTCTTT
CASSFRDRGNTEAFF
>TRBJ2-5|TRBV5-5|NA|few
TGTGCCAGCAGCTCGCCGTCAGGGTTCAAAGAGACCCAGTACTTC
CASSSPSGFKETQYF
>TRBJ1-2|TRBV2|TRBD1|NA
TGTGCCAGCAGTCTCAAAGCAGGGGGCGGTGGCTACACCTTC
CASSLKAGGGGYTF